Below, one TCR beta chain is given with its context. On cycle 4 day 1 and cycle 7 day 1, as well as at baseline, blood was sampled. Data came from immunoSEQ multiplex PCR; TCRdb stores just in-frame clones and leaves some out. Of 50,000 to 80,000 clones listed, 70% to 90% are singletons. The data were obtained in a study of OX40 agonist ivuxolimab in advanced cancers. Study at large: Checkpoint inhibitors had been given previously to roughly 36% of patients. Three patients, one with hepatocellular carcinoma and two with cutaneous melanoma, responded partially.

Germline V gives CDR1 SEHNR, CDR2 FQNEAQ (reference sequence). Trimming removed 0 bases from V and 9 bases from J, with 11 bases in between. The CDR3 is 13 amino acids. The sequence derives from an adult with an advanced solid tumor such as melanoma, head and neck, liver or kidney cancer. The rearrangement uses TRBV7-9 and TRBJ1-2; a weak D match, TRBD1 (5 bases). The material was CD4+ or CD8+ T cells sorted from blood, obtained in a trial of the OX40 agonist ivuxolimab. The CDR3 DNA sequence: TGTGCCAGCAGCTTAGCGGCAGGGAATCGCTACACCTTC. Protein sequence: CASSLAAGNRYTF.